Listed below are T cell receptor beta chains from one sample, sequenced in a study of T cells in tuberculosis. Sequencing used immunoSEQ multiplex PCR; TCRdb keeps in-frame clones, though not all of them. There are tens of thousands of clones in the sample; 90% to 95% occur only once, and approximately 1.5% lies in the top ten. Sequenced here: PBMCs, sampled at tuberculosis diagnosis. The receptors were sampled from an adult with tuberculosis. Each CDR3 is given with its conserved first and last residue. The order of the fields is CDR3 protein, CDR3 DNA, clone size, J gene, V gene, D gene. D genes are given only for firm matches. Size tells how often a clone was seen (once, few, many) or the class of an expanded clone, and some rows leave it out.

CDR3 protein: CASSFGQGGKTQYF
CDR3 DNA: TGTGCCAGCAGCTTTGGACAGGGCGGGAAGACCCAGTACTTC
clone size: -
J gene: TRBJ2-5
V gene: TRBV7-2
D gene: TRBD1

CDR3 protein: CASSPASGSTDTQYF
CDR3 DNA: TGCGCCAGCAGTCCGGCTAGCGGAAGCACAGATACGCAGTATTTT
clone size: -
J gene: TRBJ2-3
V gene: TRBV10-1
D gene: TRBD2

CDR3 protein: CASFRDRGNEQFF
CDR3 DNA: TGCGCCAGCTTTCGGGACAGGGGTAATGAGCAGTTCTTC
clone size: once
J gene: TRBJ2-1
V gene: TRBV10-2
D gene: TRBD1

CDR3 protein: CASSLFGTSGGNYEQYF
CDR3 DNA: TGTGCCAGCAGTTTATTTGGGACTAGCGGGGGAAACTACGAGCAGTACTTC
clone size: -
J gene: TRBJ2-7
V gene: TRBV27
D gene: TRBD2

CDR3 protein: CASSQGDISQAFF
CDR3 DNA: TGCGCCAGCAGCCAAGGGGACATTTCCCAAGCTTTCTTT
clone size: -
J gene: TRBJ1-1
V gene: TRBV4-3
D gene: -

CDR3 protein: CASSMTPQGQFF
CDR3 DNA: TGTGCCAGTAGTATGACTCCCCAGGGGCAGTTCTTC
clone size: -
J gene: TRBJ2-1
V gene: TRBV19
D gene: -

CDR3 protein: CASSQTSGRRETQYF
CDR3 DNA: TGTGCCAGCAGCCAAACTAGCGGGAGACGCGAGACCCAGTACTTC
clone size: -
J gene: TRBJ2-5
V gene: TRBV9
D gene: TRBD2

CDR3 protein: CASSPLLAGVTDTQYF
CDR3 DNA: TGCGCCAGCAGCCCCCTGCTAGCGGGGGTCACAGATACGCAGTATTTT
clone size: -
J gene: TRBJ2-3
V gene: TRBV4-1
D gene: TRBD2

CDR3 protein: CASSIDSLDYGYTF
CDR3 DNA: TGCGCCAGCAGCATTGACAGTTTGGACTATGGCTACACCTTC
clone size: -
J gene: TRBJ1-2
V gene: TRBV5-1
D gene: -

CDR3 protein: CASHHRGNEQYF
CDR3 DNA: TGTGCCAGCCACCACAGGGGTAACGAGCAGTACTTC
clone size: -
J gene: TRBJ2-7
V gene: TRBV6-1
D gene: TRBD1

CDR3 protein: CASSPRDPELFF
CDR3 DNA: TGCGCCAGCAGCCCCAGGGATCCGGAGCTGTTTTTT
clone size: -
J gene: TRBJ2-2
V gene: TRBV5-1
D gene: -

CDR3 protein: CASRGTGYTGNTIYF
CDR3 DNA: TGTGCCAGCAGAGGTACAGGGTACACTGGAAACACCATATATTTT
clone size: once
J gene: TRBJ1-3
V gene: TRBV6-6
D gene: -

CDR3 protein: CASSVSWRDGYTF
CDR3 DNA: TGTGCCAGTAGCGTGTCCTGGAGGGATGGCTACACCTTC
clone size: -
J gene: TRBJ1-2
V gene: TRBV19
D gene: -